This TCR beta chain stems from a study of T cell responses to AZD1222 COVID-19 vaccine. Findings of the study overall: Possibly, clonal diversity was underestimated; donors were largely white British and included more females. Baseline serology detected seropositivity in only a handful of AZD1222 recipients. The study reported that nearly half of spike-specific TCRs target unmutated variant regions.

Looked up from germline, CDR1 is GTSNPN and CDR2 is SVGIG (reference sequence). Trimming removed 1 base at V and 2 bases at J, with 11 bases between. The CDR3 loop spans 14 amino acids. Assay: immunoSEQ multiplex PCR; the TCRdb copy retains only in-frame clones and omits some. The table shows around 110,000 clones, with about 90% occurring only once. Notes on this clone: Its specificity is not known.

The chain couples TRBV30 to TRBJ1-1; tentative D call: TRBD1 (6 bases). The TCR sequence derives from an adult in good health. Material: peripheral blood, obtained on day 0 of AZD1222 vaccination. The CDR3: CAWSGDRTNTEAFF. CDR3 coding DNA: TGTGCCTGGAGTGGAGACAGGACCAACACTGAAGCTTTCTTT.